The sequence of this T cell receptor (beta chain) was determined in a study of vaccination effects on CD4 cells after COVID-19. Study at large: From a couple of convalescent patients, samples were taken 16 days and one week before vaccination. Study findings and constraints: Mainly new clones induced by vaccination were found among post-vaccine spike-reactive clones in convalescents.

Measured with immunoSEQ multiplex PCR; TCRdb has only the in-frame clones, and not every one. The top ten clones hold 25% to 35% of a sample with about 40,000 clones, roughly 66% of them seen once. The ViraFEST assay expanded antigen-specific CD4+ T cells with viral peptide pools before sequencing. The culture ran for about 10 days, and then CD4+ T cells were isolated. PCR showed that the person got SARS-CoV-2 infection at some point between March and December 2020. At days 3 and 7, half of the medium was exchanged for IL-2 medium. A single count supports this clone. Its target is not known. This CDR3 region has 13 residues. Trimming cost V 7 bases and J 5 bases; bases outside gene matches: 10. Germline V CDR1 and CDR2: SQVTM, ANQGSEA.

The sample here was CD4+ T cells from PBMCs cultured with a peptide pool, taken before COVID-19 vaccination. V usage is TRBV29-1 and J usage is TRBJ2-7; TRBD2 aligns across 8 bases. The source of this sequence is a human donor who had a prior SARS-CoV-2 infection. CDR3 bases: TGCAGCGCGGGAGCGGGGGTGGTCGACGAGCAGTACTTC. Translating it yields CSAGAGVVDEQYF.